Listed below are T cell receptor beta chains from one sample, sequenced in a study of shared clonotypes between healthy human individuals. Here immunoSEQ multiplex PCR was the method, and the copy in TCRdb shows in-frame clones only, minus some. This sample has about 1.1 million clones, with approximately 77% found just once. Sample: memory CD4+ T cells from PBMCs. These receptors originate from a man in his late teens or twenties in good health. Some clones in this sample may be carry-over from other donors' samples. Each CDR3 is given with its conserved first and last residue.

CDR3	V	J	length
CASSPRQYGYTF	TRBV7-9	TRBJ1-2	12
CASDRVGEQYF	TRBV6-1	TRBJ2-7	11
CASSPELSGANVLTF	TRBV5-1	TRBJ2-6	15
CASSYGSLSTDTQYF	TRBV6-6	TRBJ2-3	15
CASTIGPNTEAFF	TRBV2	TRBJ1-1	13
CILKKRWLAGPYEQYF	TRBV29-1	TRBJ2-7	16
CASSPARASGRPGLDEQFF	TRBV11-3	TRBJ2-1	19
CASGARVTAGPKTQPQHF	TRBV6-4	TRBJ1-5	18
CASSGGSGRQFSEQYF	TRBV10-2	TRBJ2-7	16
CASTLAGGTGELFF	TRBV11-3	TRBJ2-2	14
CASRRDFSSYNEQFF	TRBV6-1	TRBJ2-1	15
CASSDQGAGYGYTF	TRBV10-2	TRBJ1-2	14
CASSLSTGKGGANVLTF	TRBV7-3	TRBJ2-6	17
CSAGTDYGYTF	TRBV20-1	TRBJ1-2	11
CAMKNSAMNTEAFF	TRBV10-3	TRBJ1-1	14
CASSRRRDRANTGELFF	TRBV11-2	TRBJ2-2	17
CAWRLGVTNEKLFF	TRBV30	TRBJ1-4	14
CASSFGQGVRGYTF	TRBV28	TRBJ1-2	14
CSVETGNTQYF	TRBV29-1	TRBJ2-3	11
CASSQVVVSTDTQYF	TRBV4-3	TRBJ2-3	15
CASSSGQMMNTEAFF	TRBV18	TRBJ1-1	15
CASNPGGSWTEAFF	TRBV5-1	TRBJ1-1	14
CASSHGGGDKNNEQFF	TRBV4-2	TRBJ2-1	16
CASSMDRINEKLFF	TRBV7-6	TRBJ1-4	14
CARRDRRGNQPQHF	TRBV6-1	TRBJ1-5	14
CASSTPGQGAFTDTQYF	TRBV9	TRBJ2-3	17
CASSYDRVRGYTF	TRBV6-6	TRBJ1-2	13
CASSVPRGITEAFF	TRBV28	TRBJ1-1	14
CASSPFPGGGKGTQYF	TRBV9	TRBJ2-5	16